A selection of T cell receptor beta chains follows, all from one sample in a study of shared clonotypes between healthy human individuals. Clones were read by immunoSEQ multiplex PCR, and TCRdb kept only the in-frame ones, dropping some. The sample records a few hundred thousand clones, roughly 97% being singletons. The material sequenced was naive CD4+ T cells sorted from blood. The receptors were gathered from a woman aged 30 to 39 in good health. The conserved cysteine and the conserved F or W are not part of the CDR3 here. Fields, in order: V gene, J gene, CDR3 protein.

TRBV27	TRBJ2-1	ASRAGPADEQF
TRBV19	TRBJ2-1	ASSRLAGGSYEQF
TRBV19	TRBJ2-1	ASSWLRAGGYNEQF
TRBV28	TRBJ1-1	ASSLFLNTEAF
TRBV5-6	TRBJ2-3	ASSGLVGYADTQY
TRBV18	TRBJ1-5	ASSRSNQPQH
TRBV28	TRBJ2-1	ASSLSFSGSNEQF
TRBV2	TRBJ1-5	ASRTGGRSNQPQH
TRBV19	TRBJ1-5	ASSLQGPGGNQPQH
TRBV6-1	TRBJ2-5	ASSEADESRDQETQY
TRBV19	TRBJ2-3	ASSIFRGDTQY
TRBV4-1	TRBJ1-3	ASSQPDRNTIY
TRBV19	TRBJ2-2	ASSNVEPGELF
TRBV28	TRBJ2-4	ASSFQGQPAKNIQY
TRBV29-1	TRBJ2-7	SVDQGGTYEQY
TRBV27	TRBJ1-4	ASRMGQGEKLF
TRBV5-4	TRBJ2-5	ASSRNSGTKETQY
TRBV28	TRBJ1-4	ASSLGRVGRANEKLF
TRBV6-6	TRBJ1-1	ASRTQGATEAF
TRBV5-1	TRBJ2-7	ASSLVGSGSSYEQY
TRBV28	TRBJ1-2	ASSLWETGGGNGYT
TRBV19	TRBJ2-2	ASSLYKRPGNGELF
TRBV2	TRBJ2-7	ASTPPRVGSYEQY
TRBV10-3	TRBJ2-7	AISTIGQGAGEQY
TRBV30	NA	AWRGAYEQY